A single T cell receptor beta chain is shown here with its context. There is no known antigen for this receptor. No base-level quality is on record; no much larger clone is a single base apart. One collaborating source in Seattle enrolled patients during active infection and followed them longitudinally through the course of disease. Collaborating institutions collected whole blood in K2EDTA tubes following their own protocols. For TCRbeta analysis, collaborators shipped samples as frozen whole blood, isolated PBMCs, or DNA extracted from either of those sample types. This entry comes from a study of blood T cell repertoires in COVID-19 (dated by TCRdb to the early 2020s). Some background on the complete study: Samples covering the acute and convalescent phases of COVID-19 were provided by collaborators in the United States, Italy and Spain. The material from the prospective study consisted of cDNA or gDNA derived from T cells, B-cell-depleted T cells, or PBMCs. The dataset comprised deeply sampled blood TCRbeta repertoires from subjects exposed to, actively infected with, or recovered from COVID-19. A freely available public database, intended as a resource for researchers studying the immune response to SARS-CoV-2, is where the repertoires were released. Samples were obtained from the ongoing ImmuneRACE study (first 160 participants) and from over a thousand subjects provided by 6 global collaborators. Sample metadata almost always included a de-identified subject ID, COVID-19 status, age in years and sex. Where available, HLA class I and class II types were taken from metadata supplied by the sample provider and were not determined by assay-based typing. Overall study results and their limits: The amount of clinical and demographic metadata varied by source and participant and was provided uncurated.

Including the terminal cysteine and phenylalanine, the CDR3 comprises 13 residues. Just the 39-base CDR3 DNA is kept, in frame starting at base 1. Here V drops 8 bases and J drops 7 bases, and the junction holds 7 bases not matched to any gene. The immunoSEQ Assay, a bias-controlled multiplex PCR, was used to amplify TCRbeta CDR3 regions from genomic DNA. The authors processed their data as follows. Nucleated cell counts per sample were estimated from amplification of reference gene primers within the assay. To quantify the absolute abundance of each unique TCRbeta CDR3 rearrangement, sequence reads were collapsed and filtered. For each sample, productive Simpson clonality was calculated as the square root of Simpson's diversity index over productive rearrangements. The source is immuneACCESS, and TCRdb retained only in-frame sequences with V and J called. Part of the clones is not carried over; for the studies checked, unresolved V genes explain less than half of this, and the remainder is unexplained. That table supplies the V and J calls and clone size; D and trimming were determined from the DNA. This sample gives hundreds of thousands of clones in total; around 88% of them show up just once. Roughly 14% of the sample rests with the top ten.

The sample was peripheral blood. The sequence was obtained from a woman in her seventies with COVID-19, enrolled during active disease. This chain is built from TRBV12-3 or TRBV12-4 and TRBJ2-3; TRBD2 matches 9 bases in the middle. CDR3 region: CASESGGTYTQYF. The DNA sequence follows: TGTGCCAGCGAGAGCGGGGGGACCTATACGCAGTATTTT.